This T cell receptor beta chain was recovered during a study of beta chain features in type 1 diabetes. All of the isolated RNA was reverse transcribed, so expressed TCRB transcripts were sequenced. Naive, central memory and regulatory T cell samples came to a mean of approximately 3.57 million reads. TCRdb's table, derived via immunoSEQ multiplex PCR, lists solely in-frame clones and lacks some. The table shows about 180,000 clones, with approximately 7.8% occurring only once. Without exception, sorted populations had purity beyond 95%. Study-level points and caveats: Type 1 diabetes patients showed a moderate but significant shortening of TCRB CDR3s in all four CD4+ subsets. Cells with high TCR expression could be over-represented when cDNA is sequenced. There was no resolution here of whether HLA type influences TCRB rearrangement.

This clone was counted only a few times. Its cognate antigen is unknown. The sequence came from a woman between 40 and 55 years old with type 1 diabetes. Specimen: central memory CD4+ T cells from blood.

The CDR3 is CASSLQGARTGELFF. The CDR3 coding sequence is TGTGCCAGCAGCTTACAGGGGGCGCGCACCGGGGAGCTGTTTTTT. This chain connects TRBV7-8 to TRBJ2-2; 8 bases align to TRBD1. Trimming took 2 bases from V and 4 from J; bases not matched to a gene: 3. Germline CDR1 reads SGHVS; CDR2 reads FQNEAQ. There are 15 residues in the CDR3.